This T cell receptor (beta chain) was documented in a study of patients and donors after allogeneic stem cell transplantation. Germline V gives CDR1 SGHTA, CDR2 FQGTGA. CDR3 length: 13 residues. Trimming took off 5 bases at V and 8 bases at J, with 15 bases between the two ends. In TCRdb, the RT-PCR reads were re-called with MiXCR into one record per CDR3 protein. Of about a million distinct CDR3 sequences in the sample, about a sixth were seen once. There are a few counts of this clonotype. Sequencing was carried out using blood, either unsorted or a sorted T cell fraction (not recorded which). V is TRBV7-3 and J is TRBJ1-1, with unresolved D. The receptor comes from a human donor who was either an allogeneic HSCT recipient or a stem cell or donor lymphocyte infusion donor (not recorded which). It is not recorded whose cells these are; they may come from a transplant donor. CDR3 in amino acids: CASSVSPNAEAFF. CDR3 in DNA: TGTGCCAGCAGCGTGAGCCCTAACGCAGAAGCTTTCTTT.